These T cell receptor beta chains were read from a single sample in a study of beta chain features in type 1 diabetes. The protocol was immunoSEQ multiplex PCR, while the TCRdb copy is restricted to in-frame clones and leaves out a portion. Of under 250,000 clones listed, 14% are singletons. Sample: naive CD4+ T cells from blood. All receptors derive from a man aged 25 to 40 with type 1 diabetes. CDR3s include the opening cysteine and the closing phenylalanine or tryptophan. The D gene is left open where the match is weak. Some rows mark clone size as missing; the rest say once, few, many or name a class of expanded clone.

J,V,D,size,DNA,CDR3
TRBJ2-1,TRBV7-9,-,few,TGTGCCAGCGTCCGCGGGGATGGTGAATACAATGAGCAGTTCTTC,CASVRGDGEYNEQFF
TRBJ2-1,TRBV11-2,-,-,TGTGCCAGCAGCTTAGCTAGCCTTGGGGTAGGTGAGCAGTTCTTC,CASSLASLGVGEQFF
TRBJ1-1,TRBV30,-,-,TGTGCCTGGAGTCGGGGAGGGGCGTGGGACACTGAAGCTTTCTTT,CAWSRGGAWDTEAFF
TRBJ2-7,TRBV11-2,TRBD1,-,TGTGCCAGCAGCCTCAGGACAGGTTTCACCCACGAGCAGTACTTC,CASSLRTGFTHEQYF
TRBJ2-7,TRBV30,-,few,TGTGCCTGGAGCCGGGGTCCAACGGGCTACGAGCAGTACTTC,CAWSRGPTGYEQYF
TRBJ2-7,TRBV5-4,-,-,TGTGCCAGCAGCTTGGGGCAGGGCGACGAGCAGTACTTC,CASSLGQGDEQYF
TRBJ2-3,TRBV29-1,TRBD2,few,TGCAGCGCAGCGGGAGGGGCAGATACGCAGTATTTT,CSAAGGADTQYF
TRBJ2-5,TRBV5-4,TRBD2,-,TGTGCCAGCAGCATCGGACTAGCGGGTCACCGAGAGACCCAGTACTTC,CASSIGLAGHRETQYF
TRBJ2-1,TRBV6-1,TRBD1,few,TGTGCCAGCAACCGGGACAGGACCTACAGTGAGCAGTTCTTC,CASNRDRTYSEQFF
TRBJ2-3,TRBV30,TRBD2,-,TGTGCCTGGAAGGTAGCGGGAGGGACAGATACGCAGTATTTT,CAWKVAGGTDTQYF
TRBJ2-3,TRBV29-1,TRBD1,few,TGCAGCGGGGGGACAGGGGGCAGCACAGATACGCAGTATTTT,CSGGTGGSTDTQYF